This entry lists 31 T cell receptor beta chains sequenced from one sample in a study of cytomegalovirus exposure and HLA in healthy donors. The PCR made use of 60 Vbeta and 13 Jbeta primers. Using immunoSEQ multiplex PCR, the repertoire was profiled, and TCRdb retains in-frame clones only, with some absent. Of about 96,000 clones in the sample, about four fifths were seen once. The sample comprised PBMCs. The source is a female donor in good health and CMV-seropositive.

The V call is TRBV7-2, the J call TRBJ1-2; tentative D call: TRBD1 (5 bases). V shed 1 base and J shed 3 bases, with 12 bases lying between them. The germline CDR1 and CDR2 sequences are SGHTA and FQGNSA. The CDR3 totals 15 residues. This chain's CDR3 is CASSLVGREDYGYTF. The CDR3 DNA is TGTGCCAGCAGCTTAGTCGGCAGGGAAGACTATGGCTACACCTTC.

The chain carries TRBV7-6 and TRBJ2-1; 7 positions match TRBD2. The CDR3 spans 13 residues. Looked up from germline, CDR1 is SGHVS and CDR2 is FNYEAQ. V gave up 2 bases and J gave up 8 bases; unmatched junction bases: 3. The CDR3 sequence is CASSLWAGDEQFF. The CDR3 nucleotides are TGTGCCAGCAGCTTATGGGCGGGAGATGAGCAGTTCTTC.

This sequence joins TRBV28 and TRBJ1-1; maybe TRBD1 (5 bases). Trimming removed 2 bases from V and 2 bases from J, with 9 bases in between. The CDR3 sequence is 14 residues long. The V gene's germline CDR1 is MDHEN and CDR2 SYDVKM. The CDR3 is CASSLHQGNTEAFF. The CDR3 region has the DNA TGTGCCAGCAGTTTACACCAGGGAAACACTGAAGCTTTCTTT.

V gene TRBV28 combines with J gene TRBJ1-5; TRBD1 matches 7 bases. CDR1 is MDHEN and CDR2 is SYDVKM in the germline V gene. The CDR3 has 16 residues. Losses at the gene ends were 6 bases for V and 0 bases for J; bases not matched to a gene: 8. CDR3: CASSGDSLYSNQPQHF. The CDR3 nucleotides are TGTGCCAGCAGCGGGGACAGCCTCTATAGCAATCAGCCCCAGCATTTT.

The rearrangement links TRBV4-1 to TRBJ1-1; tentatively, D is TRBD1 (6 bases). CDR1 is MGHRA and CDR2 is YSYEKL in the germline V gene. CDR3 size: 15 residues. The V end was cut by 3 bases, the J end by 4 bases, with 15 bases between. Here the CDR3 DNA reads TGCGCCAGCAGCCACGAACAGGGATTGATCACTGAAGCTTTCTTT. Translated, it gives CASSHEQGLITEAFF.

This clone was found a few times. CDR3 in amino acids: CAWSVLRTARYEQYF. CDR3 bases: TGTGCCTGGAGTGTACTTCGGACAGCTCGATACGAGCAGTACTTC. The chain recombines TRBV30 with TRBJ2-7, with D possibly TRBD1 on 6 matching bases. Trimming cost V 0 bases and J 4 bases, with 16 bases left between them. Germline V lookup: CDR1 GTSNPN, CDR2 SVGIG (reference sequence). The CDR3 covers 15 residues.

The chain has TRBV28 and TRBJ2-3, with 8 bases lining up with TRBD2. V was pared by 5 bases and J by 7 bases, with 11 bases of the junction left unmatched. Germline V gene lookup returns CDR1 MDHEN and CDR2 SYDVKM. The CDR3 is 15 amino acids. Here the CDR3 reads CASSPSGTSKNTQYF. DNA for the CDR3: TGTGCCAGCAGTCCCTCCGGGACTAGTAAAAATACGCAGTATTTT.

The rearrangement uses TRBV6-6 and TRBJ2-1; the match to TRBD2 covers 12 bases. Germline CDR1 and CDR2: MNHNY and SVGAGI (reference sequence). The CDR3 spans 15 residues. The V segment lost 2 bases and the J segment 9 bases; nucleotides outside the gene matches: 5. The CDR3 loop is CASSYVASGGGEQFF. DNA for the CDR3: TGTGCCAGCAGTTACGTGGCTAGCGGGGGGGGTGAGCAGTTCTTC.

This clone appeared a single time. The rearrangement links TRBV11-2 to TRBJ1-6; a possible D gene is TRBD1 (6 bases). CDR1 is SGHAT and CDR2 is FQNNGV in the germline V gene. The CDR3 is made up of 16 amino acids. The V end was cut by 6 bases, the J end by 9 bases, with 21 bases between. The CDR3 spells CASSNRFAGGASPLHF. CDR3 nucleotide sequence: TGTGCCAGCAGTAACAGGTTTGCCGGGGGGGCTTCACCCCTCCACTTT.

This chain uses TRBV5-1 with TRBJ2-5, with 8 bases identical to TRBD1. The J segment lost 10 bases and the V segment lost 1 base, leaving 12 bases of the junction unmatched. Per the germline V gene, CDR1 is SGHRS and CDR2 is YFSETQ. This CDR3 contains 15 residues. CDR3 coding DNA: TGCGCCAGCAGCTTGCGGGTGACAGGGGAAGCAGACCAGTACTTC. Protein: CASSLRVTGEADQYF.

The chain recombines TRBV4-1 with TRBJ2-7; a possible D gene is TRBD1 (6 bases). Deletions cut 4 bases from V and 3 bases from J, with 19 bases between. The CDR3 runs 16 residues. Germline CDR1 reads MGHRA; CDR2 reads YSYEKL. For the CDR3, the DNA is TGCGCCAGCAGCCCCCTCCCAGGGGTTGGGCTCTACGAGCAGTACTTC. This sequence encodes CASSPLPGVGLYEQYF.

The rearrangement joins TRBV4-1 to TRBJ1-2; 11 nucleotides line up with TRBD1. The CDR3 totals 19 residues. Losses at the gene ends were 2 bases for V and 7 bases for J; bases not matched to a gene: 18. CDR1 is MGHRA, CDR2 YSYEKL, per germline. This CDR3 reads CASSQLFMGQGEIKGGYTF. In DNA, the CDR3 is TGCGCCAGCAGCCAACTGTTTATGGGACAGGGGGAAATAAAGGGTGGCTACACCTTC.

This clone was seen a handful of times. The CDR3 nucleotides read TGCGCCAGCAGGGAAGCGGGAGGCCTCTTCAATGAGCAGTTCTTC. Translating it yields CASREAGGLFNEQFF. The V and J genes are TRBV10-2 and TRBJ2-1; 9 bases agree with TRBD2. J gave up 6 bases and V 6 bases, and 9 bases lay outside the gene matches. Germline-derived CDR1 and CDR2 are WSHSY and SAAADI. The CDR3 consists of 15 residues.

V gene TRBV7-6 combines with J gene TRBJ1-1; possible D gene TRBD1, 6 bases. Germline V gene sequence: CDR1 SGHVS, CDR2 FNYEAQ. V shed 6 bases and J shed 4 bases, with 21 bases lying between them. CDR3 size: 16 residues. In DNA form, the CDR3 reads TGTGCCAGCAGTCAACAGGACCCGCGGGGGCTCACTGAAGCTTTCTTT. Translated, it gives CASSQQDPRGLTEAFF.

The J gene is TRBJ1-2, the V gene TRBV6-6; 9 nucleotides match TRBD1. V lost 7 bases to trimming and J lost 6 bases; unmatched junction nucleotides: 6. CDR3 length: 13 amino acids. The germline CDR1 and CDR2 sequences are MNHNY and SVGAGI (reference sequence). In nucleotides, the CDR3 is TGTGCCAGCAACCGGGACAGGGAGGATGGCTACACCTTC. Translated, it gives CASNRDREDGYTF.

This chain connects TRBV7-2 to TRBJ2-3, with 11 bases identical to TRBD2. CDR1 is SGHTA and CDR2 is FQGNSA in the germline V gene. CDR3 length: 17 amino acids. V lost 4 bases to trimming and J lost 3 bases; unmatched junction nucleotides: 9. The CDR3 spells CASSSGLAGFGTDTQYF. DNA for the CDR3: TGTGCCAGCAGCTCCGGACTAGCGGGCTTCGGGACAGATACGCAGTATTTT.

This clone was seen a few times. V is TRBV7-2 and J is TRBJ2-7; 10 bases map to TRBD2. Germline trimming cut 4 bases from V and 2 bases from J; bases unmatched to any gene: 2. The CDR3 is made up of 14 amino acids. Germline V CDR1 and CDR2: SGHTA, FQGNSA. The CDR3 region has the DNA TGTGCCAGCAGCTATAGCGGGAGGACCTACGAGCAGTACTTC. Protein: CASSYSGRTYEQYF.

The chain combines TRBV7-2 with TRBJ2-7; possibly TRBD1 for D (5 bases). The CDR3 consists of 14 residues. Germline assignment: CDR1 SGHTA and CDR2 FQGNSA. Trimming stripped 4 bases from V and 0 bases from J, with 10 bases between. The CDR3 DNA is TGTGCCAGCAGCTCCCAGGGATCCTCCTACGAGCAGTACTTC. It specifies CASSSQGSSYEQYF.

This clone has a handful of counts. The rearrangement links TRBV30 to TRBJ1-1, with D unclear. The CDR3 runs to 13 residues. V dropped 4 bases and J dropped 1 base, with 10 bases sitting between them. The germline CDR1 and CDR2 sequences are GTSNPN and SVGIG (reference sequence). The CDR3 loop reads CAWNVAANTEAFF. CDR3 nucleotides: TGTGCCTGGAACGTGGCGGCGAACACTGAAGCTTTCTTT.

This clone was recorded a few times. The chain couples TRBV7-8 to TRBJ2-7; the D gene is possibly TRBD1 (5 bases). Per the germline V gene, CDR1 is SGHVS and CDR2 is FQNEAQ. The CDR3 loop spans 14 amino acids. V was pared by 6 bases and J by 0 bases, with 12 bases between. The CDR3 bases are TGTGCCAGCAGTCCACGACAGAGCTCCTACGAGCAGTACTTC. The encoded protein is CASSPRQSSYEQYF.

V usage is TRBV27 and J usage is TRBJ1-1; unclear D gene. V was pared by 6 bases and J by 5 bases, with 16 bases between. Germline assignment: CDR1 MNHEY and CDR2 SMNVEV (reference sequence). The CDR3 has 14 residues. DNA of the CDR3: TGTGCCAGCAGCCCCATAGATCGCGAGACTGAAGCTTTCTTT. Translation gives CASSPIDRETEAFF.

V usage is TRBV15 and J usage is TRBJ2-7; maybe TRBD2 (6 bases). Germline V gene sequence: CDR1 LNHNV, CDR2 YYDKDF (reference sequence). This CDR3 contains 15 residues. Between the trimmed V and J ends, which lost 0 bases and 1 base, there was a span of 10 bases. The CDR3 DNA reads TGTGCCACCAGCAGAGATCCCGGAGGGTCCTACGAGCAGTACTTC. It yields the protein CATSRDPGGSYEQYF.

The V and J genes are TRBV29-1 and TRBJ2-3; D is undetermined. This CDR3 comprises 17 residues. Germline V CDR1 and CDR2: SQVTM, ANQGSEA. The V end lost 4 bases, the J end lost 1 base, and 21 bases lay between the germline ends. The CDR3 sequence: CSVARSTAGLGTDTQYF. The CDR3 nucleotides read TGCAGCGTTGCTAGATCTACCGCTGGTTTGGGCACAGATACGCAGTATTTT.

This clone was seen once. The chain's CDR3 is CAWSPDRGLGYTF. CDR3 DNA: TGTGCCTGGAGCCCCGACAGGGGGCTCGGCTACACCTTC. The V call is TRBV30, the J call TRBJ1-2; 10 nucleotides agree with TRBD1. Per the germline V gene, CDR1 is GTSNPN and CDR2 is SVGIG (reference sequence). Trimming took 3 bases from V and 8 from J; bases not matched to a gene: 6. The CDR3 totals 13 residues.

The genes are TRBV5-1 and TRBJ1-2, with a weak D call TRBD1 (5 bases). This CDR3 region has 16 residues. Germline CDR1 is SGHRS and CDR2 is YFSETQ. The V end lost 4 bases, the J end lost 0 bases, and 16 bases lay between the germline ends. The CDR3 loop is CASSIGFREANYGYTF. The CDR3 bases are TGCGCCAGCAGCATAGGATTCAGGGAAGCTAACTATGGCTACACCTTC.

This clone has a single count. The chain recombines TRBV6-5 with TRBJ2-7; the D gene is possibly TRBD1 (6 bases). Trimming removed 2 bases from V and 5 bases from J, with 13 bases in between. The CDR3 length is 14 residues. The germline gives CDR1 MNHEY, CDR2 SVGAGI. CDR3 residues: CASSYRTAPDEQYF. The DNA of the CDR3 is TGTGCCAGCAGTTACCGGACAGCCCCGGACGAGCAGTACTTC.

The rearrangement joins TRBV7-2 to TRBJ2-7, with TRBD1 matching 8 bases. The J segment lost 2 bases and the V segment lost 5 bases, leaving 8 bases of the junction unmatched. This CDR3 region has 15 residues. The V gene's germline CDR1 is SGHTA and CDR2 FQGNSA. The CDR3, as DNA: TGTGCCAGCAGCCGCTATTGGACAGGGACCTACGAGCAGTACTTC. Translation: CASSRYWTGTYEQYF.

The chain links TRBV18 to TRBJ1-1, with D hard to call. The V and J ends lost 2 bases and 4 bases respectively, with 11 bases between them. The CDR3 is 14 amino acids. The germline V gene encodes CDR1 KGHSH and CDR2 LQKENI. CDR3 coding DNA: TGTGCCAGCTCACCAAAGGGAGCAGCCACTGAAGCTTTCTTT. It encodes CASSPKGAATEAFF.

V and J are TRBV6-1 and TRBJ2-5; 8 bases are a match to TRBD1. CDR1 MNHNS and CDR2 SASEGT come from the germline V gene. The CDR3 length is 14 residues. V dropped 6 bases and J dropped 7; count of bases not matched to a gene: 10. DNA of the CDR3: TGTGCCAGCAGCTCGGACAGGGAGATAGTGACCCAGTACTTC. Translation: CASSSDREIVTQYF.

The chain recombines TRBV6-1 with TRBJ2-7; 10 nucleotides match TRBD2. Germline loops: CDR1 MNHNS, CDR2 SASEGT. V lost 4 bases to trimming and J lost 0 bases; unmatched junction nucleotides: 15. The CDR3 has 19 residues. As DNA, the CDR3 is TGTGCCAGCAGTGGGGGGGGACAGGTGGCTAGCGGGAGCTCCTACGAGCAGTACTTC. Its protein is CASSGGGQVASGSSYEQYF.

This sequence joins TRBV7-9 and TRBJ1-2; D may be TRBD1 (5 bases). The V end lost 2 bases, the J end lost 8 bases, and 24 bases lay between the germline ends. This CDR3 comprises 17 residues. CDR1 and CDR2 (germline): SEHNR, FQNEAQ (reference sequence). In DNA form, the CDR3 reads TGTGCCAGCAGCTTATTAGCCCCCGGGGGGACTCGATTGGGCTACACCTTC. It codes for CASSLLAPGGTRLGYTF.